The 20 T cell receptor beta chains reported below all come from one sample, sequenced in a study of response to subunit inactivated influenza vaccine. TCRdb ran MiXCR on the RT-PCR reads and lists one entry per CDR3 protein. Here the sample spans 650,000 to 850,000 distinct CDR3 sequences, around 14% being singletons. The source was PBMCs from blood, collected around 15 days before vaccination. The source is a man between 45 and 60 years old who received an inactivated influenza vaccine.

The sample holds a few counts of this clonotype. V and J are TRBV7-2 and TRBJ1-3, with D possibly matching TRBD1 (6 bases). Germline-derived CDR1 and CDR2 are SGHTA and FQGNSA. The CDR3 contains 15 residues. The V and J ends lost 3 bases and 4 bases respectively, with 13 bases between them. CDR3 protein: CASSLMGAKGNTIYF. CDR3 bases: TGTGCCAGCAGCTTGATGGGGGCTAAGGGAAACACCATATATTTT. The full variable domain, completed using reference TRBV7-2 and TRBJ1-3, is GAGVSQSPSNKVTEKGKDVELRCDPISGHTALYWYRQSLGQGLEFLIYFQGNSAPDKSGLPSDRFSAERTGGSVSTLTIQRTQQEDSAVYLCASSLMGAKGNTIYFGEGSWLTVV.

This clonotype has more than one count but fewer than ten. The genes are TRBV5-1 and TRBJ2-7; D gene ambiguous. With 0 bases removed from V and 4 bases from J, the gap between germline ends came to 20 bases. The CDR3 length is 17 residues. The germline V gene has CDR1 SGHRS and CDR2 YFSETQ. CDR3 region: CASSLAPFGLSSYEQYF. In DNA, the CDR3 is TGCGCCAGCAGCTTGGCGCCCTTCGGCCTCTCCTCTTACGAGCAGTACTTC. Full variable domain (rest looked up from reference TRBV5-1 and TRBJ2-7): KAGVTQTPRYLIKTRGQQVTLSCSPISGHRSVSWYQQTPGQGLQFLFEYFSETQRNKGNFPGRFSGRQFSNSRSEMNVSTLELGDSALYLCASSLAPFGLSSYEQYFGPGTRLTVT.

This clonotype has only a few counts. The CDR3 coding sequence is TGCGCCAGCAGTGAATGGGCAACTACCTACGAGCAGTACTTC. Protein: CASSEWATTYEQYF. The V and J genes are TRBV10-2 and TRBJ2-7; D is unclear. This CDR3 has 14 amino acids. CDR1 WSHSY and CDR2 SAAADI come from the germline V gene. The V end lost 3 bases, the J end lost 2 bases, and 11 bases lay between the germline ends.

This clonotype was found many times. The chain recombines TRBV2 with TRBJ2-1, with 11 nucleotides matching TRBD2. The CDR3 runs to 14 residues. J lost 6 bases, V lost 4 bases, and 2 bases had no gene match. Germline-derived CDR1 and CDR2 are SNHLY and FYNNEI. The CDR3: CASSVSGGANEQFF. CDR3 DNA sequence: TGTGCCAGCAGTGTTAGCGGGGGGGCCAATGAGCAGTTCTTC.

The rearrangement joins TRBV5-5 to TRBJ2-1; 9 nucleotides agree with TRBD2. Germline lookup yields CDR1 SGHKS and CDR2 YYEKEE (reference sequence). CDR3 size: 18 residues. With 0 bases clipped from V and 3 bases from J, the junction kept 10 bases outside the gene matches. The CDR3 region is CASSLAPGLARIYNEQFF. In nucleotides, the CDR3 is TGTGCCAGCAGCTTGGCCCCAGGACTAGCGCGGATCTACAATGAGCAGTTCTTC.

This clonotype was seen a handful of times. The V call is TRBV29-1, the J call TRBJ2-7; weak D call: TRBD1 (6 bases). Trimming took 4 bases from V and 1 from J, leaving 14 bases between them. The CDR3 has 14 amino acids. In germline, CDR1 is SQVTM, CDR2 ANQGSEA. The CDR3 loop reads CSVGVGTPSYEQYF. CDR3 nucleotides: TGCAGCGTTGGGGTCGGGACACCTTCCTACGAGCAGTACTTC.

The chain uses TRBV11-2 and TRBJ2-3, with 11 bases identical to TRBD2. V shed 1 base and J 5 bases; nucleotides not matched to a gene: 2. CDR1 and CDR2 from the germline V gene are SGHAT and FQNNGV. This CDR3 comprises 15 residues. CDR3 nucleotides: TGTGCCAGCAGCTTAGTGGGGACTAGCGGAGATACGCAGTATTTT. Translation gives CASSLVGTSGDTQYF.

Regarding this clonotype: A much more abundant neighbour one base away suggests this may be a read error. The V gene is TRBV3-1, the J gene TRBJ2-1; 9 positions match TRBD1. From germline, CDR1 is LGHDT and CDR2 YNNKEL (reference sequence). The ends lost 4 bases at V and 8 bases at J; junction bases unmatched: 9. The length of the CDR3 is 15 residues. CDR3 bases: TGTGCCAGCAGCCGCCCCGGGACAGGGATAGATGAGCAGTTCTTC. Translating gives CASSRPGTGIDEQFF.

This clonotype has a count of ten or more. The chain's CDR3 is CASSQTRIQETQYF. The DNA for the CDR3 is TGTGCCAGCAGTCAAACTAGGATCCAAGAGACCCAGTACTTC. V usage is TRBV12-3 or TRBV12-4 and J usage is TRBJ2-5; TRBD2 might be the D (5 bases). This CDR3 spans 14 amino acids. V shed 5 bases and J shed 1 base, with 11 bases lying between them.

This chain uses TRBV5-1 with TRBJ1-2; D unclear. The ends were cut back, 0 bases at V and 3 bases at J, with 9 bases in the middle. The length of the CDR3 is 14 residues. In germline, CDR1 is SGHRS, CDR2 YFSETQ. The CDR3 nucleotides read TGCGCCAGCAGCTTGGTATCTTTTGACTATGGCTACACCTTC. Protein: CASSLVSFDYGYTF.

On this clonotype itself: A single base is all that separates this from a far larger clone, so a read error is likely. This chain connects TRBV12-3 or TRBV12-4 to TRBJ2-2; D gene uncertain. This CDR3 region has 11 residues. This chain's CDR3 is CASRLGGELFF. The CDR3, as DNA: TGTGCCAGCAGGTTAGGCGGGGAGCTGTTTTTT.

The CDR3 DNA reads TGTGCCAGCAGCCACCCCGCAATGGAGACAGCGAACACTGAAGCTTTCTTT. It encodes CASSHPAMETANTEAFF. The genes are TRBV7-9 and TRBJ1-1, with a tentative D call TRBD1 (5 bases). The CDR3 contains 17 residues. Trimming stripped 5 bases from V and 1 base from J, with 20 bases between. Per the germline V gene, CDR1 is SEHNR and CDR2 is FQNEAQ (reference sequence).

This clonotype was detected a few times. The chain uses TRBV12-3 or TRBV12-4 and TRBJ2-1; possibly TRBD1 for D (7 bases). The CDR3 runs 11 residues. The CDR3 DNA reads as TGTGCTTCAGGGGGGAGCTATGAGCAGTTCTTC. This gives the protein CASGGSYEQFF.

This clonotype was recorded a few times. This chain links TRBV29-1 with TRBJ2-1; 11 bases match TRBD2. The CDR3 totals 15 residues. Trimming removed 6 bases from V and 9 bases from J; junction bases left unmatched: 13. Germline V gene sequence: CDR1 SQVTM, CDR2 ANQGSEA. The CDR3 loop reads CSVAGLADIGSEQFF. The CDR3 DNA sequence: TGCAGCGTGGCGGGACTAGCGGATATAGGGAGTGAGCAGTTCTTC.

This clonotype turned up a few times. The rearrangement joins TRBV28 to TRBJ2-7; D not resolved. V lost 1 base, J lost 1 base, and 14 bases lay in between. The length of the CDR3 is 16 residues. Germline CDR1 MDHEN, CDR2 SYDVKM. CDR3 region: CASSLFGNDGSYEQYF. As DNA, the CDR3 is TGTGCCAGCAGTTTATTTGGTAATGACGGTTCCTACGAGCAGTACTTC.

This chain joins TRBV3-1 and TRBJ1-3; D unclear. Trimming stripped 0 bases from V and 7 bases from J, with 4 bases between. This CDR3 contains 12 residues. Germline V gene sequence: CDR1 LGHDT, CDR2 YNNKEL (reference sequence). CDR3 in amino acids: CASSQDHNTIYF. DNA for the CDR3: TGTGCCAGCAGCCAAGACCACAACACCATATATTTT.

This clonotype was recorded a few times. V and J are TRBV10-3 and TRBJ2-2; TRBD2 matches 7 bases. The CDR3 consists of 12 residues. Germline trimming cut 11 bases from V and 7 bases from J; bases unmatched to any gene: 7. In germline, CDR1 is ENHRY, CDR2 SYGVKD. The CDR3 nucleotides are TGTGCCGCCACCGGCGGGAGCGGGGAGCTGTTTTTT. It specifies CAATGGSGELFF.

This clonotype was seen only a few times. This sequence joins TRBV6-2 or TRBV6-3 and TRBJ2-3, with 8 bases that match TRBD2. The CDR3 length is 14 residues. The junction had 8 bases not matched to a gene; V was cut back by 7 bases and J by 5 bases. CDR1 is MNHEY and CDR2 is SVGEGT in the germline V gene. The CDR3 DNA sequence: TGTGCCAGCACAACGAGCGGGAGACTAGATACGCAGTATTTT. It is translated as CASTTSGRLDTQYF.

This clonotype showed up many times. The chain links TRBV29-1 to TRBJ2-1; D might be TRBD1 (5 bases). CDR3 length equals 13 residues. Germline V lookup: CDR1 SQVTM, CDR2 ANQGSEA. Trimming took off 6 bases at V and 1 base at J, with 10 bases between the two ends. The CDR3 sequence: CSVGHLSYNEQFF. The CDR3 DNA follows: TGCAGCGTAGGACACTTATCCTACAATGAGCAGTTCTTC.

The chain combines TRBV6-1 with TRBJ2-1, with a possible D match to TRBD2 (6 bases). There are 12 residues in the CDR3. V lost 7 bases and J 9 bases, leaving 13 bases between the germline ends. The V gene's germline CDR1 is MNHNS and CDR2 SASEGT. The CDR3 spells CASTLGTPEQFF. DNA for the CDR3: TGTGCCAGCACCCTAGGGACTCCTGAGCAGTTCTTC.